The next 9 T cell receptor beta chains were all read from a single sample in a study of T cells in Graves' hyperthyroidism and ophthalmopathy. Amplification of TCR beta CDR3 regions was performed using RNA transcripts as template. The primer set for the first-round RT-PCR of the TCR CDR3 was HTBI. TCRdb re-derived calls from the multiplex PCR reads in MiXCR, one entry per CDR3 protein. The sample has about 410,000 distinct CDR3 sequences, 13% to 15% seen once. The sequencing sample was made of blood. The origin of the receptors is a woman in her twenties or thirties with Graves' ophthalmopathy.

This clonotype was seen at least ten times. This chain links TRBV10-3 with TRBJ1-6; D may be TRBD1 (5 bases). V lost 3 bases, J lost 5 bases, and 8 bases lay in between. The CDR3 length is 14 residues. Germline assignment: CDR1 ENHRY and CDR2 SYGVKD. DNA for the CDR3: TGTGCCATCAGTGAAGAGACAGATAATTCACCCCTCCACTTT. Its protein product is CAISEETDNSPLHF.

In its sample, this clonotype was seen a few times. The chain uses TRBV11-3 and TRBJ2-3, with a possible D match to TRBD1 (6 bases). Germline V gene lookup returns CDR1 SGHNT and CDR2 YENEEA. CDR3 length: 14 residues. The V end lost 1 base, the J end lost 4 bases, and 9 bases lay between the germline ends. DNA of the CDR3: TGTGCCAGCAGCTTAGGCAGGGGACCAGATACGCAGTATTTT. Encoded protein: CASSLGRGPDTQYF.

The sample holds many counts of this clonotype. The rearrangement uses TRBV7-9 and TRBJ1-4, with 7 bases identical to TRBD1. The V and J ends lost 4 bases and 5 bases, in that order; junction bases with no gene match: 10. In germline, CDR1 is SEHNR, CDR2 FQNEAQ (reference sequence). The CDR3 extends over 16 amino acids. CDR3 residues: CASSSGTVGRNEKLFF. CDR3 coding DNA: TGTGCCAGCAGCTCCGGGACAGTGGGAAGGAATGAAAAACTGTTTTTT.

In its sample, this clonotype was seen many times. The rearrangement links TRBV19 to TRBJ1-2, with D perhaps matching TRBD1 (6 bases). Germline V lookup: CDR1 LNHDA, CDR2 SQIVND (reference sequence). The CDR3 has 16 amino acids. Trimming removed 7 bases from V and 6 bases from J, with 24 bases in between. CDR3 residues: CASTQEPGAIPNGYTF. CDR3 bases: TGTGCCAGTACCCAGGAGCCAGGGGCAATCCCCAATGGCTACACCTTC.

V is TRBV12-3 or TRBV12-4 and J is TRBJ1-1; D is undetermined. V dropped 5 bases and J dropped 1 base, with 11 bases sitting between them. The length of the CDR3 is 14 residues. CDR3 DNA sequence: TGTGCCAGCAGTCGGTCCCAGGCGAACACTGAAGCTTTCTTT. This translates into CASSRSQANTEAFF.

There are a few counts of this clonotype. The rearrangement links TRBV7-2 to TRBJ1-5; the D gene is possibly TRBD1 (5 bases). Germline CDR1 reads SGHTA; CDR2 reads FQGNSA. With 7 bases removed from V and 4 bases from J, the gap between germline ends came to 14 bases. The CDR3 runs 14 residues. In DNA form, the CDR3 reads TGTGCCAGCAAAAAACCGGGACCGAATCAGCCCCAGCATTTT. Translation: CASKKPGPNQPQHF.

V is TRBV20-1 and J is TRBJ2-3, with 10 bases that match TRBD2. V gave up 0 bases and J gave up 4 bases; unmatched junction bases: 7. Germline lookup yields CDR1 DFQATT and CDR2 SNEGSKA (reference sequence). This CDR3 has 16 residues. CDR3 DNA: TGCAGTGCTAGAGATGGAGCGGGGGGGCTTGCAGATACGCAGTATTTT. Its translation is CSARDGAGGLADTQYF.

This clonotype appeared many times. This rearrangement joins TRBV12-3 or TRBV12-4 to TRBJ1-5; D is possibly TRBD1 (5 bases). This CDR3 has 14 residues. The V end was cut by 4 bases, the J end by 7 bases, with 14 bases between. CDR3 nucleotides: TGTGCCAGCAGTTCGGGAAGGGGAGAACAGCCCCAGCATTTT. Translated, it gives CASSSGRGEQPQHF.

V usage is TRBV6-1 and J usage is TRBJ2-7, with TRBD1 matching over 9 bases. V shed 5 bases, J shed 0 bases, and the junction held 8 bases outside the gene matches. This CDR3 region has 16 residues. Germline values: CDR1 MNHNS, CDR2 SASEGT. The CDR3 loop is CASSSDRGFVSYEQYF. Here the CDR3 DNA reads TGTGCCAGCAGTTCAGACAGGGGGTTCGTCTCCTACGAGCAGTACTTC.